The 10 T cell receptor beta chains in this list originate from one sample, sequenced in a study of shared clonotypes between healthy human individuals. Repertoires were generated with immunoSEQ multiplex PCR, while TCRdb's copy carries only in-frame clones and drops some. The profile covers around 2.1 million clones, with just over 90% appearing a single time and about 1.8% taken by the ten largest. The naive CD8 fraction comprised CD45RO-negative cells positively selected for CCR7 and excluded terminally differentiated effector memory CD45RA+ cells. Sequenced material: naive CD8+ T cells from PBMCs. The receptor set was obtained from a man aged 18 to 29 in good health. Some clones in this sample may be carry-over from other donors' samples.

The rearrangement joins TRBV27 to TRBJ2-7, with D hard to call. Germline assignment: CDR1 MNHEY and CDR2 SMNVEV (reference sequence). The CDR3 loop spans 14 amino acids. V shed 3 bases and J shed 1 base, with 10 bases lying between them. CDR3 loop: CASSFLGPSYEQYF. The CDR3 DNA is TGTGCCAGCAGTTTTCTGGGTCCGTCCTACGAGCAGTACTTC.

This chain joins TRBV19 and TRBJ2-7; tentative D call: TRBD2 (5 bases). The germline V gene encodes CDR1 LNHDA and CDR2 SQIVND (reference sequence). V gave up 4 bases and J gave up 2 bases, with 15 bases separating them. This CDR3 contains 15 residues. The CDR3 bases are TGTGCCAGTAGTACAGACTCGACTACAGCCTACGAGCAGTACTTC. It codes for CASSTDSTTAYEQYF.

This clone was observed once. Other DNA sequences in the same sample also yield this CDR3. The chain is built from TRBV9 and TRBJ2-1, with D uncertain. CDR3 size: 12 residues. Per the germline V gene, CDR1 is SGDLS and CDR2 is YYNGEE. The V end was cut by 4 bases, the J end by 1 base, with 3 bases between. The CDR3 protein is CASSPSYNEQFF. CDR3 bases: TGTGCCAGCAGCCCGTCCTACAATGAGCAGTTCTTC. Variable domain in full (rest from reference TRBV9 and TRBJ2-1): DSGVTQTPKHLITATGQRVTLRCSPRSGDLSVYWYQQSLDQGLQFLIQYYNGEERAKGNILERFSAQQFPDLHSELNLSSLELGDSALYFCASSPSYNEQFFGPGTRLTVL.

This chain uses TRBV27 with TRBJ2-2, with TRBD1 matching 10 bases. Looked up from germline, CDR1 is MNHEY and CDR2 is SMNVEV (reference sequence). J lost 7 bases, V lost 6 bases, and 5 bases had no gene match. CDR3 length equals 14 residues. The CDR3 DNA follows: TGTGCCAGCAGGGGACAGGGGATGAACGGGGAGCTGTTTTTT. It yields the protein CASRGQGMNGELFF.

This chain links TRBV11-1 with TRBJ2-2, with 7 bases that match TRBD1. The CDR3 covers 15 residues. Looked up from germline, CDR1 is SGHAT and CDR2 is FQDESV (reference sequence). Trimming at V came to 5 bases and at J to 7 bases, leaving 10 bases not matched to a gene. The CDR3 sequence: CASSGRTGASGELFF. The CDR3 region has the DNA TGTGCCAGCAGCGGCAGGACAGGAGCGAGCGGGGAGCTGTTTTTT.

The chain carries TRBV5-1 and TRBJ2-3; weak D call: TRBD1 (5 bases). CDR1 is SGHRS, CDR2 YFSETQ, per germline. The CDR3 covers 13 residues. Between the trimmed V and J ends, which lost 3 bases and 2 bases, there was a span of 7 bases. Here the CDR3 reads CASSWGYTDTQYF. CDR3 in DNA: TGCGCCAGCAGCTGGGGCTACACAGATACGCAGTATTTT.

The chain links TRBV27 to TRBJ2-3; unclear D gene. From germline, CDR1 is MNHEY and CDR2 SMNVEV (reference sequence). CDR3 length equals 13 residues. The V and J ends lost 2 bases and 5 bases respectively, with 8 bases between them. The DNA of the CDR3 is TGTGCCAGCAGTTTAATCTCAGTAGATACGCAGTATTTT. Its protein is CASSLISVDTQYF.

The chain has TRBV28 and TRBJ2-7; 12 bases are a match to TRBD2. This CDR3 region has 15 residues. The V gene's germline CDR1 is MDHEN and CDR2 SYDVKM. Trimming cost V 5 bases and J 3 bases; bases outside gene matches: 5. The CDR3: CASSAGLAGIYEQYF. In DNA form, the CDR3 reads TGTGCCAGCAGTGCCGGACTAGCGGGGATCTACGAGCAGTACTTC. The variable domain in full, with the rest retrieved from reference TRBV28 and TRBJ2-7, is DVKVTQSSRYLVKRTGEKVFLECVQDMDHENMFWYRQDPGLGLRLIYFSYDVKMKEKGDIPEGYSVSREKKERFSLILESASTNQTSMYLCASSAGLAGIYEQYFGPGTRLTVT.

This clone was counted once. The genes are TRBV29-1 and TRBJ2-1; 8 nucleotides agree with TRBD2. CDR3 length: 15 residues. Unmatched junction bases numbered 12, after V lost 5 bases and J lost 6 bases. CDR1 is SQVTM and CDR2 is ANQGSEA in the germline V gene. Written as DNA, the CDR3 is TGCAGCGTTATTTACCGACTAGCGATCTCCAATGAGCAGTTCTTC. It codes for CSVIYRLAISNEQFF.

This clone was counted between two and nine times. This chain connects TRBV10-3 to TRBJ2-7; D perhaps matches TRBD2 (6 bases). The CDR3 consists of 12 residues. Germline V gene lookup returns CDR1 ENHRY and CDR2 SYGVKD. The ends were cut back, 8 bases at V and 6 bases at J, with 14 bases in the middle. DNA of the CDR3: TGTGCCATCGGGGGAGGAGGGAGCGAGCAGTACTTC. As protein: CAIGGGGSEQYF.